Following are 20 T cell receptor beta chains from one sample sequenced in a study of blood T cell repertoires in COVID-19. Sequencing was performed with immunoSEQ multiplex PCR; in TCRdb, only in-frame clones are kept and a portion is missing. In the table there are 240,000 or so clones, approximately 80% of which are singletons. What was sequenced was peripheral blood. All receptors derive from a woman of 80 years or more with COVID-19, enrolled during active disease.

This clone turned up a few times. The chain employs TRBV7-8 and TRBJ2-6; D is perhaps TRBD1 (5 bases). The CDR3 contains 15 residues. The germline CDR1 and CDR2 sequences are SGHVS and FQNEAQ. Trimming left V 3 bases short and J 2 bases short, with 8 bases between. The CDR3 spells CASSFSGTGANVLTF. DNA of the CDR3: TGTGCCAGCAGCTTTTCAGGGACTGGGGCCAACGTCCTGACTTTC.

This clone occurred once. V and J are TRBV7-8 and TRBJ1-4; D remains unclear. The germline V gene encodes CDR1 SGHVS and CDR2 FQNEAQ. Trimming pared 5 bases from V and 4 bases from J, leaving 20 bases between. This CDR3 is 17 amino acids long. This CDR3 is CASSPSGYSTYNEKLFF. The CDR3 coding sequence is TGTGCCAGCAGCCCCTCGGGGTACTCAACATATAATGAAAAACTGTTTTTT.

The CDR3 loop is CGLAGGLETDTQYF. CDR3 DNA: TGTGGGTTAGCGGGGGGGCTGGAGACAGATACGCAGTATTTT. The chain recombines TRBV30 with TRBJ2-3, with 11 positions matching TRBD2. The germline CDR1 and CDR2 sequences are GTSNPN and SVGIG (reference sequence). This CDR3 region has 14 residues.

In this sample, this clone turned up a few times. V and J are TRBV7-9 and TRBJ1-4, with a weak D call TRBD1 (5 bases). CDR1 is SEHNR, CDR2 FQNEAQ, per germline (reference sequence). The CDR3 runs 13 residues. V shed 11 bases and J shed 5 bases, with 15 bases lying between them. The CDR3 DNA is TGTGCCGGTGGGGCGCCCGAAAATGAAAAACTGTTTTTT. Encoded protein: CAGGAPENEKLFF.

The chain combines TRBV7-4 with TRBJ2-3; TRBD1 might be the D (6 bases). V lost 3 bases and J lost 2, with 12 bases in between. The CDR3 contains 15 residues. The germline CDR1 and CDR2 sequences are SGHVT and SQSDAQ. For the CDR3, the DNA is TGTGCCAGCAGCTTCATAAGGGGGTCCACAGATACGCAGTATTTT. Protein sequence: CASSFIRGSTDTQYF.

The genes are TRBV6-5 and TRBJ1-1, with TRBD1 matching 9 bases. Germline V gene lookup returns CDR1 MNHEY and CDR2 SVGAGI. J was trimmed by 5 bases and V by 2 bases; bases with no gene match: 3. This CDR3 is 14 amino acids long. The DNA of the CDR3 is TGTGCCAGCAGTTACAAAGGGACAGGGACTGAAGCTTTCTTT. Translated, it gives CASSYKGTGTEAFF.

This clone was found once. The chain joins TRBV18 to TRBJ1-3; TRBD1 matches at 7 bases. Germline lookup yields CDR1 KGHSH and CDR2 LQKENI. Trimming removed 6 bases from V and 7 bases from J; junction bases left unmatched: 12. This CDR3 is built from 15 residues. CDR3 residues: CASSFGGGDWNTIYF. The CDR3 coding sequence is TGTGCCAGCTCCTTCGGAGGGGGCGATTGGAACACCATATATTTT.

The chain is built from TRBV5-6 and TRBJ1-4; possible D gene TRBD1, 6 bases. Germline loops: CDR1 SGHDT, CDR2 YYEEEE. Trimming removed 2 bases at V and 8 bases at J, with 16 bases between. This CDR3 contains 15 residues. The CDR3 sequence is CASSLVAGGEEKLFF. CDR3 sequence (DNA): TGTGCCAGCAGCTTAGTGGCGGGGGGCGAGGAAAAACTGTTTTTT.

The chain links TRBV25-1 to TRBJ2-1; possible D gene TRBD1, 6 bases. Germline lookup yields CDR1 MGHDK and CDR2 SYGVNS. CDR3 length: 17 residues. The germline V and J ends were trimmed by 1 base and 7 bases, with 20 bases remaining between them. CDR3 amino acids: CASSELRGKQGRNEQFF. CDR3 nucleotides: TGTGCCAGCAGTGAATTGAGGGGGAAACAGGGAAGGAATGAGCAGTTCTTC.

CDR3 loop: CASDAGGHQPQHF. In DNA form, the CDR3 reads TGTGCCAGTGACGCGGGGGGCCATCAGCCCCAGCATTTT. V and J are TRBV19 and TRBJ1-5; D may be TRBD1 (6 bases). Germline assignment: CDR1 LNHDA and CDR2 SQIVND (reference sequence). The CDR3 is 13 amino acids. V was trimmed by 8 bases and J by 5 bases, leaving 13 bases between them.

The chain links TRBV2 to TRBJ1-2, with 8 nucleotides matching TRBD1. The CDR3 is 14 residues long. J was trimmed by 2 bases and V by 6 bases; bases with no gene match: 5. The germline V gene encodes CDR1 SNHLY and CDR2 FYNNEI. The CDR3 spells CASRDRVPNYGYTF. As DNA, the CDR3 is TGTGCCAGCAGGGACAGGGTGCCCAACTATGGCTACACCTTC. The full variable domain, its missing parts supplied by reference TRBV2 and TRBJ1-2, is EPEVTQTPSHQVTQMGQEVILRCVPISNHLYFYWYRQILGQKVEFLVSFYNNEISEKSEIFDDQFSVERPDGSNFTLKIRSTKLEDSAMYFCASRDRVPNYGYTFGSGTRLTVV.

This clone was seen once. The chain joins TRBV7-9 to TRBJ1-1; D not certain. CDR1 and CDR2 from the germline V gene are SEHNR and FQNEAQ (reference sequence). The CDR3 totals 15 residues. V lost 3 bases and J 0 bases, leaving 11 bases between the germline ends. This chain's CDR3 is CASSLGTLLNTEAFF. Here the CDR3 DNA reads TGTGCCAGCAGCTTGGGCACCCTGCTGAACACTGAAGCTTTCTTT.

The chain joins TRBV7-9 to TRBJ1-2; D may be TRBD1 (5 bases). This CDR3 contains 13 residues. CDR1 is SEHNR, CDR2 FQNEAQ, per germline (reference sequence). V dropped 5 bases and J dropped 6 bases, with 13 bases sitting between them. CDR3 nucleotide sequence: TGTGCCAGCAGCCCGACGGTAGGGGATGGCTACACCTTC. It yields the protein CASSPTVGDGYTF.

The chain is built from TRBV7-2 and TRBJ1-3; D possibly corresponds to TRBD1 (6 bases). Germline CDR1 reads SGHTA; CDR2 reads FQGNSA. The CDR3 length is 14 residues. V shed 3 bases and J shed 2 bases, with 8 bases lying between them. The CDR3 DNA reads TGTGCCAGCAGCTTCAACAGGGCTGGAAACACCATATATTTT. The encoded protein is CASSFNRAGNTIYF.

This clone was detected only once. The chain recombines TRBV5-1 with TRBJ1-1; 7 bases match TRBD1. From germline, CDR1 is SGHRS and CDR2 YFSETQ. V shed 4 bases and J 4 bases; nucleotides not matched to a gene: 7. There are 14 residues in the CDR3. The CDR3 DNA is TGCGCCAGCAGCCCGGGACAGTTCGGCACTGAAGCTTTCTTT. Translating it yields CASSPGQFGTEAFF.

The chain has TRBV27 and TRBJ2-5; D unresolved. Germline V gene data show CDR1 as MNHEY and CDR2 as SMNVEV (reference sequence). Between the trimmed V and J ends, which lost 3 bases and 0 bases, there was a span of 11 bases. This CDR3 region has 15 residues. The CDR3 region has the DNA TGTGCCAGCAGTTTTCTTTCTGCGAACCAAGAGACCCAGTACTTC. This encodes CASSFLSANQETQYF.

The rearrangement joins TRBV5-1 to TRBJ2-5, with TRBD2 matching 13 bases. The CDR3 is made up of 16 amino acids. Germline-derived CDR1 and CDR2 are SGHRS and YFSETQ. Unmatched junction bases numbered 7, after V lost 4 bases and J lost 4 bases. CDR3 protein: CASSPWTSGRSETQYF. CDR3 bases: TGCGCCAGCAGCCCATGGACTAGCGGGAGATCAGAGACCCAGTACTTC.

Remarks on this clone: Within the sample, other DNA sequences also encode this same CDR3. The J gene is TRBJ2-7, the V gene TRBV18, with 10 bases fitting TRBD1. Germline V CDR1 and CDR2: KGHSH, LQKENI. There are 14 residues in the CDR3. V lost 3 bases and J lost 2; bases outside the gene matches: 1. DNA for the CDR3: TGTGCCAGCTCACCCGGGACAGGGGCCTACGAGCAGTACTTC. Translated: CASSPGTGAYEQYF.

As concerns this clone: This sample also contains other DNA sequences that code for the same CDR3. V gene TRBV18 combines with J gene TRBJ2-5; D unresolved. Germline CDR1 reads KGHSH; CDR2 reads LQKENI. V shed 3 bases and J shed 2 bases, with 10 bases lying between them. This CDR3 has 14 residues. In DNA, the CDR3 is TGTGCCAGCTCACCCCCCCGCGGTCAAGAGACCCAGTACTTC. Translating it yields CASSPPRGQETQYF.

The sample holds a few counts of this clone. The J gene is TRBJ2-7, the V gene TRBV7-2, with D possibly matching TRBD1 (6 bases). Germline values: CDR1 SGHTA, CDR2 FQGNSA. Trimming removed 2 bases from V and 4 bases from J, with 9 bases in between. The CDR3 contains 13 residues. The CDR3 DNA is TGTGCCAGCAGCTTAAGGGGGTCGTACGAGCAGTACTTC. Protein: CASSLRGSYEQYF.